The 8 T cell receptor beta chains in this list originate from one sample, sequenced in a study of cytomegalovirus exposure and HLA in healthy donors. The PCR contained 60 Vbeta and 13 Jbeta primers. Using immunoSEQ multiplex PCR, the repertoire was profiled, and TCRdb retains in-frame clones only, with some absent. Among 160,000 or so clones listed, approximately 78% were seen once. The specimen was PBMCs. The receptors stem from a human donor in good health.

The chain links TRBV18 to TRBJ2-1; TRBD1 aligns across 10 bases. The CDR3 has 15 residues. The V and J ends lost 3 bases and 3 bases, in that order; junction bases with no gene match: 2. Germline loops: CDR1 KGHSH, CDR2 LQKENI. The CDR3 region is CASSPGQGNYNEQFF. The CDR3 DNA sequence: TGTGCCAGCTCACCGGGACAGGGGAACTACAATGAGCAGTTCTTC. The full variable domain, rest sourced from reference TRBV18 and TRBJ2-1, is NAGVMQNPRHLVRRRGQEARLRCSPMKGHSHVYWYRQLPEEGLKFMVYLQKENIIDESGMPKERFSAEFPKEGPSILRIQQVVRGDSAAYFCASSPGQGNYNEQFFGPGTRLTVL.

V gene TRBV9 combines with J gene TRBJ2-2; D is unresolved. V lost 0 bases, J lost 4 bases, and 4 bases lay in between. The length of the CDR3 is 13 residues. CDR1 and CDR2 from the germline V gene are SGDLS and YYNGEE. The CDR3, as DNA: TGTGCCAGCAGCGTAGCAGTCACCGGGGAGCTGTTTTTT. Residues: CASSVAVTGELFF.

The chain uses TRBV5-1 and TRBJ1-2; no definite D call. The CDR3 has 13 residues. Trimming took off 2 bases at V and 4 bases at J, with 9 bases between the two ends. From germline, CDR1 is SGHRS and CDR2 YFSETQ. CDR3: CASSFELSYGYTF. CDR3 coding DNA: TGCGCCAGCAGCTTCGAACTAAGCTATGGCTACACCTTC.

The chain links TRBV7-9 to TRBJ1-2, with D unresolved. The CDR3 has 12 residues. The V and J ends lost 5 bases and 4 bases respectively, with 8 bases between them. CDR1 SEHNR and CDR2 FQNEAQ come from the germline V gene (reference sequence). The CDR3 DNA follows: TGTGCCAGCAGCCCCGAGGGCTATGGCTACACCTTC. Translated, it gives CASSPEGYGYTF. Using reference TRBV7-9 and TRBJ1-2 for the parts outside the CDR3, the full variable domain is DTGVSQNPRHKITKRGQNVTFRCDPISEHNRLYWYRQTLGQGPEFLTYFQNEAQLEKSRLLSDRFSAERPKGSFSTLEIQRTEQGDSAMYLCASSPEGYGYTFGSGTRLTVV.

V and J are TRBV9 and TRBJ2-2, with 8 bases identical to TRBD2. The length of the CDR3 is 15 residues. Germline V gene sequence: CDR1 SGDLS, CDR2 YYNGEE. V shed 6 bases, J shed 2 bases, and the junction held 6 bases outside the gene matches. Here the CDR3 reads CASTTGGVNTGELFF. CDR3 DNA: TGTGCCAGCACAACGGGGGGGGTCAACACCGGGGAGCTGTTTTTT. Supplemented by reference TRBV9 and TRBJ2-2, the full variable domain reads DSGVTQTPKHLITATGQRVTLRCSPRSGDLSVYWYQQSLDQGLQFLIQYYNGEERAKGNILERFSAQQFPDLHSELNLSSLELGDSALYFCASTTGGVNTGELFFGEGSRLTVL.

V is TRBV7-2 and J is TRBJ1-6; a possible D gene is TRBD1 (6 bases). The CDR3 sequence is 15 residues long. CDR1 and CDR2 (germline): SGHTA, FQGNSA. V was pared by 2 bases and J by 6 bases, with 11 bases between. The CDR3 loop is CASSLLRDTNSPLHF. CDR3 bases: TGTGCCAGCAGCTTACTCCGGGACACTAATTCACCCCTCCACTTT.

J is TRBJ2-7 and V is TRBV28; a weak D match, TRBD1 (5 bases). This CDR3 is 13 amino acids long. CDR1 and CDR2 from the germline V gene are MDHEN and SYDVKM. The V and J ends lost 2 bases and 4 bases respectively, with 9 bases between them. CDR3 region: CASSLQGPYEQYF. CDR3 DNA sequence: TGTGCCAGCAGTTTACAGGGTCCATACGAGCAGTACTTC.

This chain joins TRBV2 and TRBJ2-5; D may be TRBD1 (5 bases). CDR1 and CDR2 from the germline V gene are SNHLY and FYNNEI. This CDR3 is 12 amino acids long. V shed 5 bases and J shed 5 bases, with 9 bases lying between them. The CDR3 protein is CASSSGYETQYF. The CDR3 DNA is TGTGCCAGCAGTTCAGGGTATGAGACCCAGTACTTC.